This TCR beta chain was obtained from a study of blood T cell repertoires in COVID-19. On the study more broadly: The analysed material was cDNA or gDNA that came from T cells, B-cell-depleted T cells, or PBMCs.

The CDR3 length is 13 residues. V lost 10 bases to trimming and J lost 3 bases; unmatched junction nucleotides: 5. The assay was immunoSEQ multiplex PCR, and TCRdb's table has in-frame clones only and misses some. This table holds roughly 200,000 clones, 70% to 90% found once. This chain connects TRBV12-3 or TRBV12-4 to TRBJ1-3; 8 bases are shared with TRBD1. The sample consisted of peripheral blood. This clonotype originated in a human donor with active or convalescent COVID-19. The donor label of this sample is uncertain. The chain's CDR3 is CANLRGLGNTIYF. The CDR3 nucleotides are TGTGCCAACCTCAGGGGGCTTGGAAACACCATATATTTT.